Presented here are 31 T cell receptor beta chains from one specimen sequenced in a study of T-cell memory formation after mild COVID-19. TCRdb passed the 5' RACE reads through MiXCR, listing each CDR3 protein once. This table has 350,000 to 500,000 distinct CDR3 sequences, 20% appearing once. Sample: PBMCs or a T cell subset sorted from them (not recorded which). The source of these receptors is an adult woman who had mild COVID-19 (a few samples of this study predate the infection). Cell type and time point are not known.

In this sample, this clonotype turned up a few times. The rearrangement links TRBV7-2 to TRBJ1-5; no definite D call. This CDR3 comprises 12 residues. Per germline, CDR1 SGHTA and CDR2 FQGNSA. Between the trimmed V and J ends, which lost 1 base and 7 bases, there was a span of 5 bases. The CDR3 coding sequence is TGTGCCAGCAGCTTAGACGGCCAGCCCCAGCATTTT. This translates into CASSLDGQPQHF. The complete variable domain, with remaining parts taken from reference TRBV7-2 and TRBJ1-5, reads GAGVSQSPSNKVTEKGKDVELRCDPISGHTALYWYRQSLGQGLEFLIYFQGNSAPDKSGLPSDRFSAERTGGSVSTLTIQRTQQEDSAVYLCASSLDGQPQHFGDGTRLSIL.

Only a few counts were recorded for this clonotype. CDR3 residues: CASSLPRGAGPLNEQFF. The CDR3 nucleotides are TGTGCCAGCAGCCTTCCCAGAGGGGCAGGGCCTCTGAATGAGCAGTTCTTC. The chain links TRBV9 to TRBJ2-1; D may match TRBD1 or TRBD2 (5 bases each). Germline values: CDR1 SGDLS, CDR2 YYNGEE. This CDR3 region has 17 residues. Trimming removed 4 bases from V and 7 bases from J, with 24 bases in between.

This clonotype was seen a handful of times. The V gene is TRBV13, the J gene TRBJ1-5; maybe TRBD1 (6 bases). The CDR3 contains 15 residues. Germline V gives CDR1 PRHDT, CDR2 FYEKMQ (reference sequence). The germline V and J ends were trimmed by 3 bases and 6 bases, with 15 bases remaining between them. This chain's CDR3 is CASSFRGGSGQPQHF. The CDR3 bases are TGTGCCAGCAGCTTTCGAGGGGGTTCGGGTCAGCCCCAGCATTTT.

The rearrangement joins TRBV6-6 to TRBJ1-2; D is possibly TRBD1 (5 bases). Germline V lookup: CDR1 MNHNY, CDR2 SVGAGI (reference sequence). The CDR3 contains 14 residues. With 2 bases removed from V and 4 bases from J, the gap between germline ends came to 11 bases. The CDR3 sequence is CASSYEGAVYGYTF. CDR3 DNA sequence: TGTGCCAGCAGTTACGAAGGGGCAGTCTATGGCTACACCTTC.

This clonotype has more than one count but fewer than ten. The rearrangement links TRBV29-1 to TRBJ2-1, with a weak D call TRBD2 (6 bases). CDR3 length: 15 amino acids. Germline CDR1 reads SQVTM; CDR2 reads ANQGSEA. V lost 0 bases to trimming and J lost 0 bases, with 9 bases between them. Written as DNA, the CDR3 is TGCAGCGTTGAAGAGGCCGGGGGCTCCTACAATGAGCAGTTCTTC. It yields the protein CSVEEAGGSYNEQFF.

CDR3 in DNA: TGTGCCAGCAGCCGAGGACAGCACCAAGAGACCCAGTACTTC. Translated: CASSRGQHQETQYF. V gene TRBV7-9 combines with J gene TRBJ2-5; tentative D call: TRBD1 (6 bases). Germline CDR1 SEHNR, CDR2 FQNEAQ (reference sequence). CDR3 length: 14 amino acids. The V and J ends lost 5 bases and 0 bases respectively, with 10 bases between them. The full variable domain, completed using reference TRBV7-9 and TRBJ2-5, is DTGVSQNPRHKITKRGQNVTFRCDPISEHNRLYWYRQTLGQGPEFLTYFQNEAQLEKSRLLSDRFSAERPKGSFSTLEIQRTEQGDSAMYLCASSRGQHQETQYFGPGTRLLVL.

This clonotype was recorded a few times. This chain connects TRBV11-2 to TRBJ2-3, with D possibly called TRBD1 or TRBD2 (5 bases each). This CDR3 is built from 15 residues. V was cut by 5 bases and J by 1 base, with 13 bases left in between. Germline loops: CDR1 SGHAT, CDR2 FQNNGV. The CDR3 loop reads CASSQVRGGTDTQYF. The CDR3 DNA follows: TGTGCCAGCAGCCAAGTAAGGGGAGGCACAGATACGCAGTATTTT.

DNA for the CDR3: TGTGCCAGCAGCTTAGGACAGCCATCGTTCTTAACTGGAAACACCATATATTTT. This translates into CASSLGQPSFLTGNTIYF. V and J are TRBV7-8 and TRBJ1-3; TRBD1 is a possible D gene (5 bases). V was pared by 1 base and J by 2 bases, with 18 bases between. Germline-derived CDR1 and CDR2 are SGHVS and FQNEAQ. The CDR3 loop spans 18 amino acids.

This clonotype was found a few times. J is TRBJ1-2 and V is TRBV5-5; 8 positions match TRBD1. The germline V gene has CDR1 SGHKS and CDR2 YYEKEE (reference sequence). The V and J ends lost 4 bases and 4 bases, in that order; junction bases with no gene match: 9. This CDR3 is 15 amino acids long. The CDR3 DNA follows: TGTGCCAGCAGCCCGACGGACAGGGCAACCTATGGCTACACCTTC. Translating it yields CASSPTDRATYGYTF.

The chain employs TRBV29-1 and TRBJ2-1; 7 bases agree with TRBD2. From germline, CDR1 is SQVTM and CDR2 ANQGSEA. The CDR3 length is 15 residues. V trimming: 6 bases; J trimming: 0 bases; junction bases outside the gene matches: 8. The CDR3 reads CSVETSPSSYNEQFF. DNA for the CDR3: TGCAGCGTAGAGACTAGCCCGAGCTCCTACAATGAGCAGTTCTTC.

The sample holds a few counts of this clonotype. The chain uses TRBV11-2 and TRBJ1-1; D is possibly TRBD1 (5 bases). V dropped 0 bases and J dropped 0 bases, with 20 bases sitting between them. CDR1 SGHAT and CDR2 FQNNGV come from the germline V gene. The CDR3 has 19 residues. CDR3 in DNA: TGTGCCAGCAGCTTAGACCTCTGGGGGACCTCAGGGATGAACACTGAAGCTTTCTTT. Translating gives CASSLDLWGTSGMNTEAFF.

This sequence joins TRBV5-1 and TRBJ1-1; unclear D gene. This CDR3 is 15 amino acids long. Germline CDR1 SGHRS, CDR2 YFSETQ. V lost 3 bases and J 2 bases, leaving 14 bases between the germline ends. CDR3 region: CASSYLQQPNTEAFF. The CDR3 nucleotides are TGCGCCAGCAGCTACCTCCAACAGCCCAACACTGAAGCTTTCTTT. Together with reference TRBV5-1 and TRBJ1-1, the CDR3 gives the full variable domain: KAGVTQTPRYLIKTRGQQVTLSCSPISGHRSVSWYQQTPGQGLQFLFEYFSETQRNKGNFPGRFSGRQFSNSRSEMNVSTLELGDSALYLCASSYLQQPNTEAFFGQGTRLTVV.

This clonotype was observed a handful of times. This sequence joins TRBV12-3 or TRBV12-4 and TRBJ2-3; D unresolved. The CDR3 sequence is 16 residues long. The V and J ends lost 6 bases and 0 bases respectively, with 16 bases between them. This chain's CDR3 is CASRLSTAGSTDTQYF. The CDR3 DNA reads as TGTGCCAGCAGGCTCTCGACTGCAGGTAGCACAGATACGCAGTATTTT.

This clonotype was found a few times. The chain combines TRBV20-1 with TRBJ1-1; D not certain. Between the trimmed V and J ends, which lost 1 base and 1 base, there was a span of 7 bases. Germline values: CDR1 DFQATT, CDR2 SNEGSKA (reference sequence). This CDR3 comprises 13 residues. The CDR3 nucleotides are TGCAGTGCTAGAGCTCCGGAGAACACTGAAGCTTTCTTT. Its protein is CSARAPENTEAFF.

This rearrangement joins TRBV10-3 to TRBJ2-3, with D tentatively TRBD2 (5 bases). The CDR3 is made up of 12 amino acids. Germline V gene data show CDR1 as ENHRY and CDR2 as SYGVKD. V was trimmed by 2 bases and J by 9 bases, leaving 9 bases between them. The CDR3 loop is CAISEGEKTQYF. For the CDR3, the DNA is TGTGCCATCAGTGAGGGGGAGAAGACGCAGTATTTT.

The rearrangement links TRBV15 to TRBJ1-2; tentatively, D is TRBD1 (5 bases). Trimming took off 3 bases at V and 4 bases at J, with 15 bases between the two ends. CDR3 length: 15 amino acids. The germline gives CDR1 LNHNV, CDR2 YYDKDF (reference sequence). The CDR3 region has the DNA TGTGCCACCAGCAGCCAGGGCTGGGAGGTCTATGGCTACACCTTC. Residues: CATSSQGWEVYGYTF.

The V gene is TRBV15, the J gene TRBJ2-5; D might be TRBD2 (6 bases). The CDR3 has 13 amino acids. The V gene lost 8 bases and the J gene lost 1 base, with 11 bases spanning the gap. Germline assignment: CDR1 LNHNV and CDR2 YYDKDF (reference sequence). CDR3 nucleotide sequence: TGTGCCACCTCATTGCGGGGCCAAGAGACCCAGTACTTC. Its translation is CATSLRGQETQYF.

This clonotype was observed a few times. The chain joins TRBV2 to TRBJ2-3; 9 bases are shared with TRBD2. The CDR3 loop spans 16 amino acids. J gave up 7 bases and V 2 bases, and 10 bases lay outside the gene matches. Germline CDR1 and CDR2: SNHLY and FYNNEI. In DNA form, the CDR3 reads TGTGCCAGCAGTGAACATAAGGGCCTAGCGGGGAATACGCAGTATTTT. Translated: CASSEHKGLAGNTQYF. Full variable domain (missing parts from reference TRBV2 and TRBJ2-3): EPEVTQTPSHQVTQMGQEVILRCVPISNHLYFYWYRQILGQKVEFLVSFYNNEISEKSEIFDDQFSVERPDGSNFTLKIRSTKLEDSAMYFCASSEHKGLAGNTQYFGPGTRLTVL.

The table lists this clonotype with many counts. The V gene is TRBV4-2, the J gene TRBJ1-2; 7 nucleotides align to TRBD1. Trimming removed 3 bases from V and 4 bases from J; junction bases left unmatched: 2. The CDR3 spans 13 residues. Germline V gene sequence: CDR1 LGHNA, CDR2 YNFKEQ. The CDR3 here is CASSQSGGYGYTF. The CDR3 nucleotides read TGTGCCAGCAGCCAGTCAGGGGGCTATGGCTACACCTTC.

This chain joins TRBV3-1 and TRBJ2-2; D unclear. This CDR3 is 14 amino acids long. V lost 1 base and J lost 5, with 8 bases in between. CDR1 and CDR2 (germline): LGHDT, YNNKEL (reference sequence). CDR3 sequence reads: CASSQAQATGELFF. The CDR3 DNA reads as TGTGCCAGCAGCCAAGCTCAGGCGACCGGGGAGCTGTTTTTT.

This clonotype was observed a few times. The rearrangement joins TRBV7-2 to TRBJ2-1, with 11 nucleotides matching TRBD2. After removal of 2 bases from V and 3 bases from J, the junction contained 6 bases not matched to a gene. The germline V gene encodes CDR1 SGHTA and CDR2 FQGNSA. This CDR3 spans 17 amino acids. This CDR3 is CASSLRSGGALYNEQFF. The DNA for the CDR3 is TGTGCCAGCAGCTTACGTAGCGGGGGGGCCCTCTACAATGAGCAGTTCTTC.

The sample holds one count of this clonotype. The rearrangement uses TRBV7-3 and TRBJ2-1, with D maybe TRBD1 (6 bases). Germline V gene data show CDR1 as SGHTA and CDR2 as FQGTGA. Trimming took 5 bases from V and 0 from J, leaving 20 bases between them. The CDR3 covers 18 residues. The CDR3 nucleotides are TGTGCCAGCAGCCATCATAAGGACAGTTTCAGCTCCTACAATGAGCAGTTCTTC. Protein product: CASSHHKDSFSSYNEQFF.

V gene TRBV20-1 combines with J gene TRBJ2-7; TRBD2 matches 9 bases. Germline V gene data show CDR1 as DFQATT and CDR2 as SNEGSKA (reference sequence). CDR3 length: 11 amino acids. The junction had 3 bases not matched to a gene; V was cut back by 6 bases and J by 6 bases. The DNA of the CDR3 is TGCAGTGCAGAGGGACTAGCCGAGCAGTACTTC. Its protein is CSAEGLAEQYF.

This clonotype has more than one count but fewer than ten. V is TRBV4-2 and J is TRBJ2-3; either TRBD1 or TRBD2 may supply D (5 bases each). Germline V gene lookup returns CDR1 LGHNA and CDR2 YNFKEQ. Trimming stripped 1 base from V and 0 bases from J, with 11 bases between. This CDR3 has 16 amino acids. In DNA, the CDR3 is TGTGCCAGCAGCCAAGGGGGCGGGCAAAGCACAGATACGCAGTATTTT. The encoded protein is CASSQGGGQSTDTQYF.

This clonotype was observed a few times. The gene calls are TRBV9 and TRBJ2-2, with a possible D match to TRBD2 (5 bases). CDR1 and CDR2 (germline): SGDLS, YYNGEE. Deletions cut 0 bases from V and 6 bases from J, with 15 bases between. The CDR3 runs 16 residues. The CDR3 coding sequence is TGTGCCAGCAGCGTAGGAGTCGGGAATTTGGCCGGGGAGCTGTTTTTT. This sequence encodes CASSVGVGNLAGELFF.

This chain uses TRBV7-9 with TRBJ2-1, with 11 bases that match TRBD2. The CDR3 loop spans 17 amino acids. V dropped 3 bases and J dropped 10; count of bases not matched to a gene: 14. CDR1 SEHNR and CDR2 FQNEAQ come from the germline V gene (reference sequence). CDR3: CASSFWTSGWSRGEQFF. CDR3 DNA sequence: TGTGCCAGCAGCTTTTGGACTAGCGGGTGGTCTCGCGGAGAGCAGTTCTTC.

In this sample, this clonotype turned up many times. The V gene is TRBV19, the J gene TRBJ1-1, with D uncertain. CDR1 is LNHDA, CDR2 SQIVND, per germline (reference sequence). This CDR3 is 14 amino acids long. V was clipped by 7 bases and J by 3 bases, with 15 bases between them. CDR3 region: CASISTGRYTEAFF. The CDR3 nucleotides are TGTGCCAGTATCTCCACCGGGAGGTACACTGAAGCTTTCTTT.

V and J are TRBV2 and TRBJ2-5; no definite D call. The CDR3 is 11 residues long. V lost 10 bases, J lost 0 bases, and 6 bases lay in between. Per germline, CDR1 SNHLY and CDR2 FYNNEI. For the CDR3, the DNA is TGTGCCACCACCAACCAAGAGACCCAGTACTTC. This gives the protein CATTNQETQYF.

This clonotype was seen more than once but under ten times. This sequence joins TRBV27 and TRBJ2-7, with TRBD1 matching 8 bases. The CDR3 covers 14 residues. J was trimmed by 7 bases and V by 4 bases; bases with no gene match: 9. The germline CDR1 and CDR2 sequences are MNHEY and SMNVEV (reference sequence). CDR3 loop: CASSSTGGSREQYF. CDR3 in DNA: TGTGCCAGCAGTTCCACAGGGGGATCAAGAGAGCAGTACTTC.

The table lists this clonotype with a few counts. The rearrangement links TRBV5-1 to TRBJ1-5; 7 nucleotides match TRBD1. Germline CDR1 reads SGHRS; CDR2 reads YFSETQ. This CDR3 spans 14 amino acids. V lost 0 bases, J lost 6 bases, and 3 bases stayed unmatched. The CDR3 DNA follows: TGCGCCAGCAGCTTGGGACAGGGAAGTCAGCCCCAGCATTTT. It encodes CASSLGQGSQPQHF.

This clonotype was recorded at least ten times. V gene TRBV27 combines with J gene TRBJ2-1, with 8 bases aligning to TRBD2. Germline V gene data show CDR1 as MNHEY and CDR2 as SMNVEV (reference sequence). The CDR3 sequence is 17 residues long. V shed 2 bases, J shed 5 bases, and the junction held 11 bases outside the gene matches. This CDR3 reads CASSLNGRTSRNNEQFF. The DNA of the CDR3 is TGTGCCAGCAGTTTAAACGGTAGGACTAGCCGAAACAATGAGCAGTTCTTC.